The 32 T cell receptor beta chains below were found in one sample sequenced in a study of identifying expanded T cells in peripheral blood. The data were produced by immunoSEQ multiplex PCR, yet TCRdb's version contains in-frame clones alone and is incomplete. This table has over 65,000 clones, around 90% appearing once. Sequencing input: blood. All receptors derive from a person aged 18 to 70 in good health.

CDR3 nucleotides: TGTGCCAGTAGTAGGTTAGGCTTGAACACTGAAGCTTTCTTT. This translates into CASSRLGLNTEAFF. The genes are TRBV19 and TRBJ1-1; no clear D. The CDR3 is made up of 14 amino acids. V shed 4 bases and J shed 0 bases, with 9 bases lying between them. Germline V CDR1 and CDR2: LNHDA, SQIVND (reference sequence).

This chain joins TRBV2 and TRBJ1-3; maybe TRBD1 (5 bases). Trimming took off 3 bases at V and 7 bases at J, with 13 bases between the two ends. The CDR3 is 14 residues long. Per the germline V gene, CDR1 is SNHLY and CDR2 is FYNNEI. The CDR3 coding sequence is TGTGCCAGCAGTGACCGGGCAGGGAGGAACACCATATATTTT. It codes for CASSDRAGRNTIYF. The variable domain in full, with the rest retrieved from reference TRBV2 and TRBJ1-3, is EPEVTQTPSHQVTQMGQEVILRCVPISNHLYFYWYRQILGQKVEFLVSFYNNEISEKSEIFDDQFSVERPDGSNFTLKIRSTKLEDSAMYFCASSDRAGRNTIYFGEGSWLTVV.

CDR3 sequence: CASLSRERGGTTEAFF. CDR3 DNA: TGTGCCAGTCTGTCCCGCGAACGAGGGGGGACCACTGAAGCTTTCTTT. The V and J genes are TRBV19 and TRBJ1-1; D is possibly TRBD1 (6 bases). Germline CDR1 and CDR2: LNHDA and SQIVND (reference sequence). V was pared by 8 bases and J by 4 bases, with 23 bases between. The CDR3 contains 16 residues.

This CDR3 is CAWSRLRDTEAFF. The DNA of the CDR3 is TGTGCCTGGAGTCGGTTGCGTGACACTGAAGCTTTCTTT. J is TRBJ1-1 and V is TRBV30; D not resolved. The V gene's germline CDR1 is GTSNPN and CDR2 SVGIG (reference sequence). CDR3 length: 13 residues. Trimming removed 2 bases at V and 3 bases at J, with 10 bases between.

In DNA, the CDR3 is TGTGCCAGCAAACCGGGACTCAAGAACACTGAAGCTTTCTTT. Amino acids: CASKPGLKNTEAFF. The rearrangement uses TRBV6-1 and TRBJ1-1, with D tentatively TRBD1 (5 bases). V was trimmed by 7 bases and J by 1 base, leaving 13 bases between them. This CDR3 contains 14 residues. CDR1 and CDR2 (germline): MNHNS, SASEGT.

This clone was seen just once. This chain uses TRBV5-5 with TRBJ2-6, with D unresolved. The ends were cut back, 2 bases at V and 0 bases at J, with 9 bases in the middle. The CDR3 has 16 residues. The germline V gene has CDR1 SGHKS and CDR2 YYEKEE (reference sequence). CDR3 nucleotide sequence: TGTGCCAGCAGCTTATTCCACGACTCTGGGGCCAACGTCCTGACTTTC. It specifies CASSLFHDSGANVLTF.

V gene TRBV30 combines with J gene TRBJ2-5; unclear D gene. From germline, CDR1 is GTSNPN and CDR2 SVGIG (reference sequence). With 0 bases removed from V and 3 bases from J, the gap between germline ends came to 2 bases. CDR3 length: 11 residues. For the CDR3, the DNA is TGTGCCTGGAGTGTAAAAGAGACCCAGTACTTC. Translated: CAWSVKETQYF.

The rearrangement joins TRBV4-3 to TRBJ2-3, with 8 bases lining up with TRBD2. Germline-derived CDR1 and CDR2 are LGHNA and YSLEER. V lost 3 bases and J lost 0; bases outside the gene matches: 5. The CDR3 spans 16 residues. The DNA of the CDR3 is TGCGCCAGCAGCCAGAGGACTAGCCTCAGCACAGATACGCAGTATTTT. Translating it yields CASSQRTSLSTDTQYF.

The CDR3 protein is CASSRRGRREKLFF. DNA for the CDR3: TGTGCCAGCAGCCGACGGGGGCGACGCGAAAAACTGTTTTTT. V usage is TRBV7-9 and J usage is TRBJ1-4, with D perhaps matching TRBD1 (6 bases). V was shortened by 5 bases and J by 8 bases, with 15 bases between the two germline ends. Germline loops: CDR1 SEHNR, CDR2 FQNEAQ (reference sequence). The CDR3 is made up of 14 amino acids.

The chain uses TRBV4-1 and TRBJ1-2; no reliable D call. V gave up 0 bases and J gave up 1 base, with 0 bases separating them. The germline CDR1 and CDR2 sequences are MGHRA and YSYEKL. This CDR3 is built from 12 residues. CDR3 in amino acids: CASSQDNYGYTF. In nucleotides, the CDR3 is TGCGCCAGCAGCCAAGATAACTATGGCTACACCTTC.

J is TRBJ2-3 and V is TRBV7-3; D is unresolved. The CDR3 extends over 14 amino acids. Germline CDR1 and CDR2: SGHTA and FQGTGA. The V and J ends lost 0 bases and 0 bases respectively, with 4 bases between them. The CDR3 DNA sequence: TGTGCCAGCAGCTTAACGCACAGCACAGATACGCAGTATTTT. Translated, it gives CASSLTHSTDTQYF.

In this sample, this clone turned up once. V usage is TRBV6-6 and J usage is TRBJ1-5, with 7 bases matching TRBD1. This CDR3 contains 14 residues. V was pared by 8 bases and J by 0 bases, with 4 bases of the junction left unmatched. From germline, CDR1 is MNHNY and CDR2 SVGAGI (reference sequence). Written as DNA, the CDR3 is TGTGCCAGCCAGGGGGAATATAGCAATCAGCCCCAGCATTTT. It encodes CASQGEYSNQPQHF.

This clone has a handful of counts. The DNA of the CDR3 is TGTGCCAGCAGTGAACCCGACAGGTACGCCTACGAGCAGTACTTC. It yields the protein CASSEPDRYAYEQYF. This rearrangement joins TRBV6-1 to TRBJ2-7; tentatively, D is TRBD1 (6 bases). This CDR3 comprises 15 residues. The V end lost 2 bases, the J end lost 2 bases, and 13 bases lay between the germline ends. Looked up from germline, CDR1 is MNHNS and CDR2 is SASEGT.

This clone was observed once. This chain joins TRBV29-1 and TRBJ2-1, with D perhaps given as TRBD1 or TRBD2 (5 bases each). The V gene's germline CDR1 is SQVTM and CDR2 ANQGSEA. This CDR3 has 13 residues. The V gene lost 4 bases and the J gene lost 5 bases, with 12 bases spanning the gap. This CDR3 reads CSVAGDPNNEQFF. In nucleotides, the CDR3 is TGCAGCGTTGCCGGGGACCCGAACAATGAGCAGTTCTTC.

V is TRBV4-2 and J is TRBJ2-7, with unresolved D. CDR3 size: 15 residues. V was pared by 1 base and J by 3 bases, with 13 bases between. From germline, CDR1 is LGHNA and CDR2 YNFKEQ. The CDR3 here is CASSQGTLDLYEQYF. The CDR3 DNA reads TGTGCCAGCAGCCAAGGAACGCTGGACCTCTACGAGCAGTACTTC.

The chain has TRBV6-6 and TRBJ1-4; weak D call: TRBD1 (6 bases). With 2 bases removed from V and 6 bases from J, the gap between germline ends came to 10 bases. This CDR3 is built from 14 residues. The germline gives CDR1 MNHNY, CDR2 SVGAGI (reference sequence). The CDR3 loop reads CASSYPGAHEKLFF. The CDR3 DNA follows: TGTGCCAGCAGTTACCCAGGGGCGCATGAAAAACTGTTTTTT.

The V and J genes are TRBV27 and TRBJ1-5; D not certain. Trimming removed 10 bases at V and 7 bases at J, with 17 bases between. CDR3 length equals 13 residues. CDR1 and CDR2 (germline): MNHEY, SMNVEV (reference sequence). CDR3 DNA sequence: TGTGCCACTGCCCGCGGTTCGCGGCAGCCCCAGCATTTT. Residues: CATARGSRQPQHF.

In this sample, this clone turned up a few times. This chain connects TRBV14 to TRBJ1-6; D gene uncertain. V dropped 3 bases and J dropped 5 bases, with 8 bases sitting between them. The CDR3 runs 14 residues. Germline-derived CDR1 and CDR2 are SGHDN and FVKESK. CDR3 in amino acids: CASSQQQNNSPLHF. As DNA, the CDR3 is TGTGCCAGCAGCCAGCAACAGAATAATTCACCCCTCCACTTT.

The J gene is TRBJ1-2, the V gene TRBV15; tentatively, D is TRBD1 (6 bases). This CDR3 has 15 amino acids. Germline assignment: CDR1 LNHNV and CDR2 YYDKDF (reference sequence). V dropped 0 bases and J dropped 8 bases, with 16 bases sitting between them. The CDR3: CATSREKQGVEGYTF. The DNA for the CDR3 is TGTGCCACCAGCAGAGAAAAACAGGGAGTGGAGGGCTACACCTTC.

CDR3 nucleotides: TGTGCCAGCAGCCTTAGCTGGGAGTACTACAATGAGCAGTTCTTC. The encoded protein is CASSLSWEYYNEQFF. The chain employs TRBV7-6 and TRBJ2-1; the D gene is possibly TRBD2 (5 bases). Germline assignment: CDR1 SGHVS and CDR2 FNYEAQ. V gave up 5 bases and J gave up 3 bases, with 14 bases separating them. The CDR3 is made up of 15 amino acids. Variable domain in full (rest from reference TRBV7-6 and TRBJ2-1): GAGVSQSPRYKVTKRGQDVALRCDPISGHVSLYWYRQALGQGPEFLTYFNYEAQQDKSGLPNDRFSAERPEGSISTLTIQRTEQRDSAMYRCASSLSWEYYNEQFFGPGTRLTVL.

V is TRBV4-1 and J is TRBJ1-2; D perhaps matches TRBD1 (5 bases). The CDR3 loop spans 14 amino acids. The V gene's germline CDR1 is MGHRA and CDR2 YSYEKL. The V end was cut by 0 bases, the J end by 5 bases, with 10 bases between. Here the CDR3 reads CASSQDAGGYGYTF. DNA of the CDR3: TGCGCCAGCAGCCAAGACGCGGGGGGGTATGGCTACACCTTC.

The V gene is TRBV6-5, the J gene TRBJ2-7; 8 bases align to TRBD1. CDR1 and CDR2 from the germline V gene are MNHEY and SVGAGI. The CDR3 is 13 amino acids. Trimming removed 6 bases from V and 3 bases from J; junction bases left unmatched: 4. This CDR3 reads CASSNGQGYEQYF. The CDR3 DNA sequence: TGTGCCAGCAGCAATGGACAGGGCTACGAGCAGTACTTC.

The chain is built from TRBV7-3 and TRBJ2-7; 9 bases agree with TRBD1. The germline V gene encodes CDR1 SGHTA and CDR2 FQGTGA. The CDR3 totals 15 residues. Trimming removed 3 bases from V and 4 bases from J; junction bases left unmatched: 7. The CDR3 bases are TGTGCCAGCAGCTTGGGGGGACAGGGACCGTACGAGCAGTACTTC. Its translation: CASSLGGQGPYEQYF.

The genes are TRBV4-3 and TRBJ1-4; D not resolved. Per germline, CDR1 LGHNA and CDR2 YSLEER. Trimming removed 4 bases from V and 0 bases from J, with 9 bases in between. The CDR3 extends over 15 amino acids. Here the CDR3 reads CASSRSGTTNEKLFF. In DNA, the CDR3 is TGCGCCAGCAGCCGCAGCGGGACAACTAATGAAAAACTGTTTTTT.

V usage is TRBV12-5 and J usage is TRBJ1-4; D gene ambiguous. With 6 bases removed from V and 6 bases from J, the gap between germline ends came to 5 bases. The CDR3 contains 11 residues. Per the germline V gene, CDR1 is LGHNT and CDR2 is FRNRAP. Written as DNA, the CDR3 is TGTGCTAGTGGGACATATGAAAAACTGTTTTTT. Translation gives CASGTYEKLFF.

The genes are TRBV5-6 and TRBJ2-1; D is ambiguous. The CDR3 is made up of 13 amino acids. The germline V gene has CDR1 SGHDT and CDR2 YYEEEE. Trimming took off 6 bases at V and 6 bases at J, with 13 bases between the two ends. The CDR3 DNA follows: TGTGCCAGCACCGATTCATGGGGCAATGAGCAGTTCTTC. Residues: CASTDSWGNEQFF.

The chain recombines TRBV21-1 with TRBJ1-2; the table's D call, TRBD1, has no DNA check behind it. TRBV21-1 is designated a pseudogene. The CDR3 runs 19 residues. The DNA of the CDR3 is TGTGCCAGCAGCACATTAAACGGCAGGGGGCGGTTTTTTGACTATGGCTACACCTTC. Protein product: CASSTLNGRGRFFDYGYTF.

This chain joins TRBV18 and TRBJ1-3; D unresolved. V was shortened by 3 bases and J by 1 base, with 13 bases between the two germline ends. Germline V gene sequence: CDR1 KGHSH, CDR2 LQKENI. This CDR3 contains 16 residues. CDR3 nucleotide sequence: TGTGCCAGCTCACCGTCCAGAGCTTCATCTGGAAACACCATATATTTT. Residues: CASSPSRASSGNTIYF.

The chain recombines TRBV27 with TRBJ1-6; D ambiguous. The germline V gene encodes CDR1 MNHEY and CDR2 SMNVEV (reference sequence). Trimming stripped 0 bases from V and 7 bases from J, with 13 bases between. CDR3 length: 16 residues. The CDR3 loop reads CASSLSSFGYNSPLHF. CDR3 bases: TGTGCCAGCAGTTTATCTTCATTCGGATACAATTCACCCCTCCACTTT.

This clone was observed a single time. The chain couples TRBV6-1 to TRBJ1-2, with TRBD1 matching over 8 bases. The CDR3 has 13 residues. V was clipped by 10 bases and J by 4 bases; unmatched bases: 8. From germline, CDR1 is MNHNS and CDR2 SASEGT. CDR3 protein: CATDWTGTYGYTF. In nucleotides, the CDR3 is TGTGCCACCGATTGGACAGGGACCTATGGCTACACCTTC.

V gene TRBV5-1 combines with J gene TRBJ2-7, with D tentatively TRBD2 (5 bases). The V end was cut by 4 bases, the J end by 3 bases, with 14 bases between. The germline V gene encodes CDR1 SGHRS and CDR2 YFSETQ. The CDR3 runs to 14 residues. CDR3 bases: TGCGCCAGCAGCACCGGGGTTGCGATCTACGAGCAGTACTTC. It is translated as CASSTGVAIYEQYF.

This clone has a handful of counts. The rearrangement uses TRBV30 and TRBJ1-2; TRBD1 might be the D (5 bases). The germline V gene has CDR1 GTSNPN and CDR2 SVGIG (reference sequence). V gave up 5 bases and J gave up 10 bases, with 17 bases separating them. The CDR3 loop spans 12 amino acids. The CDR3 DNA follows: TGTGCCTGGGGCCCGGGACCTCCTAACTACACCTTC. This codes for CAWGPGPPNYTF.